This T cell receptor (beta chain) was recorded in a study of blood T cell repertoires in COVID-19 (TCRdb year 2020). Regarding the research as a whole: Samples covering the acute and convalescent phases of COVID-19 were provided by collaborators in the United States, Italy and Spain. The repertoires were released in a freely available public database meant as a resource for research on the immune response to SARS-CoV-2. The material from the prospective study consisted of cDNA or gDNA derived from T cells, B-cell-depleted T cells, or PBMCs. A de-identified subject ID, COVID-19 status, age in years and sex were almost always included in the sample metadata. The samples were drawn from the first 160 participants of the ongoing ImmuneRACE study and from some 1,300 subjects provided by 6 global collaborators. The dataset comprised deeply sampled blood TCRbeta repertoires from subjects exposed to, actively infected with, or recovered from COVID-19. Where available, HLA class I and class II types were obtained from metadata supplied by the sample provider rather than from assay-based typing. Overall results and qualifications from the work: The amount of clinical and demographic metadata varied by source and participant and was provided uncurated.

Clipping removes 4 bases from V and 12 bases from J, with 14 as the unmatched junction base count. As encoded in the germline V gene, CDR1 is MNHEY while CDR2 is SVGAGI. The CDR3 has 16 amino acids, counting the end cysteine and phenylalanine. The read is trimmed to its CDR3 DNA, 48 bases read in frame from base 1. Whole blood was collected in K2EDTA tubes by collaborating institutions according to the institutions' own protocols. For TCRbeta analysis, collaborators shipped samples as frozen whole blood, isolated PBMCs, or DNA extracted from either of those sample types. TCRbeta CDR3 regions were amplified from genomic DNA by means of the immunoSEQ Assay, a bias-controlled multiplex PCR. From the authors' description of their analysis: Within the assay, amplification of reference gene primers was used to estimate how many nucleated cells each sample contained. Sequence reads were collapsed and filtered to measure the absolute abundance of every unique TCRbeta CDR3 rearrangement. For each sample, productive Simpson clonality was calculated as the square root of Simpson's diversity index over productive rearrangements. Entries here come from immuneACCESS through TCRdb and include only in-frame sequences with V and J called. Some clones fail to appear in such tables; in the studies checked, an unresolved V gene covers under half of the shortfall, and the cause of the remainder is unknown. V and J calls and clone size are given by that table; D and trimming were obtained from the DNA. The sample table shows around 130,000 clones, and 82% are seen once. Together, the top ten hold roughly 3.9% of the sample.

Turning to this clone: This clone's antigen is unknown. No base-level quality is on record; no much larger clone is a single base apart.

The material sequenced was peripheral blood. The source of this sequence is an elderly woman with acute or convalescent COVID-19. The rearranged chain carries TRBV6-5 and TRBJ2-1; TRBD2 aligns with 11 central bases. CDR3 reads: CASSSPGLAGGRRQFF. The DNA sequence reads TGTGCCAGCAGTTCCCCCGGGCTAGCGGGGGGTAGAAGGCAGTTCTTC.